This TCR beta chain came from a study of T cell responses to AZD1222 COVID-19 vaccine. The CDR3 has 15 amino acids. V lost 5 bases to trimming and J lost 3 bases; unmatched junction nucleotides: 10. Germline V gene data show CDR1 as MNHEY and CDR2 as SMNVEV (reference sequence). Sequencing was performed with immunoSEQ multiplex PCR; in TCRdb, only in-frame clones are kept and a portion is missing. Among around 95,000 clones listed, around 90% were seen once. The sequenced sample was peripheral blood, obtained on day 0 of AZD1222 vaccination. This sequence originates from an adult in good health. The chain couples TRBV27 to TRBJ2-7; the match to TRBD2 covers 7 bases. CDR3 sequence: CASSRKAGLNYEQYF. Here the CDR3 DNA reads TGTGCCAGCAGTCGCAAAGCGGGACTCAACTACGAGCAGTACTTC.